This T cell receptor (beta chain) was captured in a study of blood T cells in healthy people across ages. Study-level results: More naive CD4+ cells and higher diversity were found in long-lived than in aged donors.

Germline V gene lookup returns CDR1 MNHNY and CDR2 SVGAGI (reference sequence). This CDR3 is built from 17 residues. V gave up 6 bases and J gave up 4 bases; unmatched junction bases: 17. Primers used in a second PCR of roughly 7 to 11 cycles were a sample-barcoded 5' primer and a J-beta primer mix. TCRdb reprocessed the 5' RACE reads with MiXCR, giving one entry per CDR3 protein. This table has some 550,000 distinct CDR3 sequences, 40% to 50% appearing once. The table lists this clonotype with a few counts. What it binds is not known. This rearrangement joins TRBV6-6 to TRBJ1-1, with TRBD1 matching 7 bases. Specimen: blood. The receptor's source is a man aged 80 or over in good health. CDR3 DNA sequence: TGTGCCAGCAGCCGGGAGGGGGCCGTCCCATCGCCCACTGAAGCTTTCTTT. Amino acids: CASSREGAVPSPTEAFF.